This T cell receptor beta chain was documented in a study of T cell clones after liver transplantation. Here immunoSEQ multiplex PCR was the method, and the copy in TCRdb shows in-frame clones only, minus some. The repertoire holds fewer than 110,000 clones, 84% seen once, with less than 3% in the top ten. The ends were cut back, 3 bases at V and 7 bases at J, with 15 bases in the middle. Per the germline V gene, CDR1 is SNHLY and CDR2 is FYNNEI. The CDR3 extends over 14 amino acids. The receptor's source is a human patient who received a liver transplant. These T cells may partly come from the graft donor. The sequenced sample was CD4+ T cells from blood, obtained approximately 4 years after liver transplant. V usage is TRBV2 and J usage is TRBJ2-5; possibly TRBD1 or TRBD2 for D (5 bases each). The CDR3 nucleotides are TGTGCCAGCAGTGAGGGACGGGGCTCGGGGACCCAGTACTTC. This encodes CASSEGRGSGTQYF.